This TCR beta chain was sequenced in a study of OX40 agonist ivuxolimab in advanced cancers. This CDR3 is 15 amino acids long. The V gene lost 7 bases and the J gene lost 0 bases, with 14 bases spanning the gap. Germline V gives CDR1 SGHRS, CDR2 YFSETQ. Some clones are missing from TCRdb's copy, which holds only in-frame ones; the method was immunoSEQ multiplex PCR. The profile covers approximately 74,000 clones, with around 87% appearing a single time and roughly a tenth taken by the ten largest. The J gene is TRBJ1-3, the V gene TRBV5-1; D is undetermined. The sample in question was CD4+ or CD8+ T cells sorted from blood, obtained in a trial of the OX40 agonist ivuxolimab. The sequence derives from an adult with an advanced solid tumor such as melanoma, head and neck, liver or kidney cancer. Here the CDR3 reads CASRLNGDSGNTIYF. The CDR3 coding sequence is TGCGCCAGCCGCCTTAACGGGGACTCTGGAAACACCATATATTTT.